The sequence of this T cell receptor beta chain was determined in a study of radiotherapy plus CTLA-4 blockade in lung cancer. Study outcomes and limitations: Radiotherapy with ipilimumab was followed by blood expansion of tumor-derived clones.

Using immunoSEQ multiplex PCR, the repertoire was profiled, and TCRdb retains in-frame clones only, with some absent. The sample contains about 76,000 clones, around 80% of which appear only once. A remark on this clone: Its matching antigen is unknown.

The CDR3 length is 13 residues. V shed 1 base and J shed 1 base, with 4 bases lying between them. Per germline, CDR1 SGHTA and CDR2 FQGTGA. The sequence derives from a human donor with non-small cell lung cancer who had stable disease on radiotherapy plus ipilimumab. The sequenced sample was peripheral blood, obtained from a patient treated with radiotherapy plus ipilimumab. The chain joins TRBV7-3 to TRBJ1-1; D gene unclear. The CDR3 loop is CASSLSGNTEAFF. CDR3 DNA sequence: TGTGCCAGCAGCTTAAGCGGGAACACTGAAGCTTTCTTT.